One sample yielded the 14 T cell receptor beta chains listed below, sequenced in a study of blood T cell repertoires in COVID-19. Produced via immunoSEQ multiplex PCR; TCRdb's table is partial and in-frame only. The repertoire holds tens of thousands of clones, with approximately 83% as singletons. The specimen was peripheral blood. All receptors derive from a human donor in a cohort sampled during active COVID-19. The donor label of this sample is uncertain.

This clone was seen a few times. The V call is TRBV6-5, the J call TRBJ2-5; D is possibly TRBD2 (6 bases). The ends were cut back, 7 bases at V and 4 bases at J, with 19 bases in the middle. The CDR3 consists of 15 residues. CDR1 is MNHEY and CDR2 is SVGAGI in the germline V gene. CDR3 coding DNA: TGTGCCAGCACGAGGAGGGAAGGGTGGTTAGAGACCCAGTACTTC. It is translated as CASTRREGWLETQYF.

This rearrangement joins TRBV6-4 to TRBJ2-1; 9 nucleotides align to TRBD1. Germline values: CDR1 MRHNA, CDR2 SNTAGT. With 4 bases clipped from V and 6 bases from J, the junction kept 7 bases outside the gene matches. The CDR3 is made up of 15 amino acids. CDR3 in amino acids: CASSGSGTGTNEQFF. The CDR3 DNA is TGTGCCAGCAGTGGCTCCGGGACAGGGACCAATGAGCAGTTCTTC.

The rearrangement links TRBV7-2 to TRBJ2-7, with 7 bases lining up with TRBD1. CDR3 size: 15 residues. V lost 3 bases and J lost 1; bases outside the gene matches: 6. Germline V CDR1 and CDR2: SGHTA, FQGNSA. The CDR3 nucleotides read TGTGCCAGCAGCTTGACTGGGACAGTTTCCTACGAGCAGTACTTC. Translated, it gives CASSLTGTVSYEQYF.

This clone was seen once. This sequence joins TRBV9 and TRBJ1-1; possibly TRBD1 for D (6 bases). Trimming cost V 1 base and J 5 bases, with 9 bases left between them. The CDR3 is 13 residues long. CDR1 SGDLS and CDR2 YYNGEE come from the germline V gene. CDR3 sequence reads: CASSVTGRTEAFF. The CDR3 coding sequence is TGTGCCAGCAGCGTAACAGGGCGGACTGAAGCTTTCTTT.

V is TRBV29-1 and J is TRBJ2-3; TRBD2 matches 14 bases. The CDR3 has 16 amino acids. Looked up from germline, CDR1 is SQVTM and CDR2 is ANQGSEA. V shed 7 bases, J shed 2 bases, and the junction held 8 bases outside the gene matches. CDR3 loop: CSASTTSGGATDTQYF. The CDR3 DNA reads as TGCAGCGCTTCCACGACTAGCGGGGGGGCCACAGATACGCAGTATTTT.

A remark on this clone: The junction does not match germline at one end; this may be a read error. The chain joins TRBV18 to TRBJ1-1, with no clear D. CDR3 length equals 12 residues. Germline CDR1 KGHSH, CDR2 LQKENI. The CDR3 DNA reads TGTGCCAGCTCACCGTACGGTACTGAGGCTTTCTTT. Residues: CASSPYGTEAFF.

The CDR3, as DNA: TGTGCCAGCAGCCGTTTCCCGGAGGGGGAGCTGTTTTTT. Translating it yields CASSRFPEGELFF. The chain joins TRBV14 to TRBJ2-2; the D is unclear. From germline, CDR1 is SGHDN and CDR2 FVKESK. The germline V and J ends were trimmed by 4 bases and 8 bases, with 11 bases remaining between them. The CDR3 runs 13 residues.

This sequence joins TRBV11-2 and TRBJ2-5; D possibly corresponds to TRBD1 (6 bases). V shed 4 bases and J shed 1 base, with 10 bases lying between them. CDR1 SGHAT and CDR2 FQNNGV come from the germline V gene. The CDR3 contains 14 residues. The CDR3 DNA reads TGTGCCAGCAGCTACGACAGGACCCAAGAGACCCAGTACTTC. It yields the protein CASSYDRTQETQYF.

The CDR3 loop reads CASRSRTGNQPQHF. CDR3 nucleotide sequence: TGTGCCAGTAGAAGCAGGACAGGGAATCAGCCCCAGCATTTT. J is TRBJ1-5 and V is TRBV19, with 8 bases aligning to TRBD1. With V trimmed by 6 bases and J by 4 bases, 5 bases remained unmatched. The CDR3 is 14 amino acids. The germline gives CDR1 LNHDA, CDR2 SQIVND (reference sequence). Full variable domain (missing parts from reference TRBV19 and TRBJ1-5): DGGITQSPKYLFRKEGQNVTLSCEQNLNHDAMYWYRQDPGQGLRLIYYSQIVNDFQKGDIAEGYSVSREKKESFPLTVTSAQKNPTAFYLCASRSRTGNQPQHFGDGTRLSIL.

This chain joins TRBV11-2 and TRBJ2-1, with TRBD2 matching 9 bases. The germline V gene has CDR1 SGHAT and CDR2 FQNNGV. The ends lost 5 bases at V and 9 bases at J; junction bases unmatched: 23. The CDR3 has 19 residues. This CDR3 is CASSRIAGGAGSTQTEQFF. The CDR3 nucleotides read TGTGCCAGCAGCCGCATTGCGGGGGGGGCCGGTTCCACACAAACTGAGCAGTTCTTC.

The chain employs TRBV10-3 and TRBJ2-2, with 10 bases identical to TRBD2. Germline assignment: CDR1 ENHRY and CDR2 SYGVKD. This CDR3 comprises 18 residues. The junction had 17 bases not matched to a gene; V was cut back by 10 bases and J by 3 bases. The CDR3 region is CASNGGTSGARDTGELFF. The DNA for the CDR3 is TGTGCCAGCAACGGAGGTACTAGCGGGGCCCGCGACACCGGGGAGCTGTTTTTT.

This chain connects TRBV7-9 to TRBJ2-5; the D is unclear. The CDR3 consists of 12 residues. The V gene's germline CDR1 is SEHNR and CDR2 FQNEAQ (reference sequence). V was shortened by 1 base and J by 4 bases, with 4 bases between the two germline ends. DNA of the CDR3: TGTGCCAGCAGCTTAGTCGGAGAGACCCAGTACTTC. Translation: CASSLVGETQYF.

The chain joins TRBV19 to TRBJ2-2, with a possible D match to TRBD1 (5 bases). V was trimmed by 2 bases and J by 1 base, leaving 5 bases between them. CDR3 length equals 14 residues. Germline CDR1 reads LNHDA; CDR2 reads SQIVND (reference sequence). The CDR3 bases are TGTGCCAGTAGTATACAGGGGAACACCGGGGAGCTGTTTTTT. Its translation is CASSIQGNTGELFF.

Here the CDR3 DNA reads TGTGCCAGCTCACCAGGGGAGACAGGGGGCAATCGGGTTACGCAGTATTTT. It specifies CASSPGETGGNRVTQYF. The chain recombines TRBV18 with TRBJ2-3; 10 bases are a match to TRBD1. Germline assignment: CDR1 KGHSH and CDR2 LQKENI. The CDR3 covers 17 residues. Trimming cost V 2 bases and J 8 bases; bases outside gene matches: 13. The full variable domain, its missing parts supplied by reference TRBV18 and TRBJ2-3, is NAGVMQNPRHLVRRRGQEARLRCSPMKGHSHVYWYRQLPEEGLKFMVYLQKENIIDESGMPKERFSAEFPKEGPSILRIQQVVRGDSAAYFCASSPGETGGNRVTQYFGPGTRLTVL.